The rows below give T cell receptor beta chains drawn from one sample of a study of control samples from healthy donors and cancer patients. Assay used: immunoSEQ multiplex PCR; TCRdb lists only in-frame clones, some missing. The sample records 40,000 to 60,000 clones, 80% to 90% being singletons. The specimen was PBMCs. The origin of the receptors is a woman in her forties or fifties with lung cancer. Each CDR3 is given with its conserved first and last residue. Each record gives: D gene, J gene, V gene, clone size, CDR3 DNA, CDR3 protein. The D gene is left open where the match is weak. Some rows mark clone size as missing; the rest say once, few, many or name a class of expanded clone.

d_gene: .
j_gene: TRBJ1-1
v_gene: TRBV5-1
abundance: .
CDR3nt: TGCGCCAGCAGCTCGCCTCGGGACCCAATTAAAGTAACCACTGAAGCTTTCTTT
CDR3aa: CASSSPRDPIKVTTEAFF

d_gene: .
j_gene: TRBJ2-2
v_gene: TRBV4-3
abundance: .
CDR3nt: TGCGCCAGCAGCCAAGAGTCAGTAGACACCGGGGAGCTGTTTTTT
CDR3aa: CASSQESVDTGELFF

d_gene: .
j_gene: TRBJ2-7
v_gene: TRBV11-3
abundance: .
CDR3nt: TGTGCCAGCAGCCGAAGGGGACATTCGCCGTCCTACGAGCAGTACTTC
CDR3aa: CASSRRGHSPSYEQYF

d_gene: TRBD2
j_gene: TRBJ2-1
v_gene: TRBV15
abundance: .
CDR3nt: TGTGCCACCAGCAGGGGACTAGCGGGGGGGCTTAATGAGCAGTTCTTC
CDR3aa: CATSRGLAGGLNEQFF

d_gene: TRBD2
j_gene: TRBJ2-5
v_gene: TRBV20-1
abundance: .
CDR3nt: TGCAGTGCTAGTTCAAGACTAGCGGGGTTTGAGACCCAGTACTTC
CDR3aa: CSASSRLAGFETQYF

d_gene: .
j_gene: TRBJ1-5
v_gene: TRBV7-9
abundance: .
CDR3nt: TGTGCCAGCAGCTTACTAATGAGTCATAGCAATCAGCCCCAGCATTTT
CDR3aa: CASSLLMSHSNQPQHF

d_gene: .
j_gene: TRBJ2-2
v_gene: TRBV7-8
abundance: .
CDR3nt: TGTGCCAGCAGCTTAGGCACGAACACCGGGGAGCTGTTTTTT
CDR3aa: CASSLGTNTGELFF

d_gene: .
j_gene: TRBJ1-2
v_gene: TRBV18
abundance: few
CDR3nt: TGTGCCAGCTCACCAGTGGGGTTTCTTGGCTACACCTTC
CDR3aa: CASSPVGFLGYTF

d_gene: TRBD1
j_gene: TRBJ1-4
v_gene: TRBV7-9
abundance: .
CDR3nt: TGTGCCAGCAGCCTCGGGACAGGGGATGAAAAACTGTTTTTT
CDR3aa: CASSLGTGDEKLFF

d_gene: .
j_gene: TRBJ2-3
v_gene: TRBV27
abundance: .
CDR3nt: TGTGCCAGCATCACATCCCATACGCAGTATTTT
CDR3aa: CASITSHTQYF

d_gene: TRBD1
j_gene: TRBJ1-6
v_gene: TRBV28
abundance: .
CDR3nt: TGTGCCAGCAGTTCCCCGGGGACAGGGGATTCACCCCTCCACTTT
CDR3aa: CASSSPGTGDSPLHF

d_gene: TRBD1
j_gene: TRBJ1-2
v_gene: TRBV5-1
abundance: .
CDR3nt: TGCGCCAGCAGACCGGACAGGGTGGATGGCTACACCTTC
CDR3aa: CASRPDRVDGYTF

d_gene: .
j_gene: TRBJ2-3
v_gene: TRBV27
abundance: .
CDR3nt: TGTGCCAGCAGTTTAGATACAGATACGCAGTATTTT
CDR3aa: CASSLDTDTQYF

d_gene: TRBD2
j_gene: TRBJ2-1
v_gene: TRBV7-9
abundance: few
CDR3nt: TGTGCCAGCAGCTTAGCGGGACTAGCGGTCAATGAGCAGTTCTTC
CDR3aa: CASSLAGLAVNEQFF

d_gene: .
j_gene: TRBJ1-2
v_gene: TRBV10-3
abundance: .
CDR3nt: TGTGCCATCAGTGAACGAGGAGGAGGAATTAACTATGGCTACACCTTC
CDR3aa: CAISERGGGINYGYTF

d_gene: .
j_gene: TRBJ1-1
v_gene: TRBV7-3
abundance: once
CDR3nt: TGTGCCAGCAGCTTAAGGGGAATGAACACTGAAGCTTTCTTT
CDR3aa: CASSLRGMNTEAFF

d_gene: TRBD2
j_gene: TRBJ2-2
v_gene: TRBV2
abundance: once
CDR3nt: TGTGCCCGCGGACTAGCGGGGGCTACCGGGGAGCTGTTTTTT
CDR3aa: CARGLAGATGELFF

d_gene: .
j_gene: TRBJ1-5
v_gene: TRBV7-8
abundance: .
CDR3nt: TGTGCCAGCAGCTTGGATGGGACACGGGGACAGCCCCAGCATTTT
CDR3aa: CASSLDGTRGQPQHF

d_gene: .
j_gene: TRBJ1-1
v_gene: TRBV6-5
abundance: few
CDR3nt: TGTGCCAGCAGCCGGTCCGGCTCGAACACTGAAGCTTTCTTT
CDR3aa: CASSRSGSNTEAFF

d_gene: .
j_gene: TRBJ1-1
v_gene: TRBV30
abundance: .
CDR3nt: TGTGCCTGGAGTAAGGGGCCCGCTGAAGCTTTCTTT
CDR3aa: CAWSKGPAEAFF

d_gene: TRBD1
j_gene: TRBJ1-5
v_gene: TRBV5-1
abundance: .
CDR3nt: TGCGCCAGCAGCCCCCAGGGGGAATGGAGTCAGCCCCAGCATTTT
CDR3aa: CASSPQGEWSQPQHF

d_gene: .
j_gene: TRBJ1-5
v_gene: TRBV4-3
abundance: .
CDR3nt: TGCGCCAGCAGCCAAGATAATCCCTGGACAGTGAGCAATCAGCCCCAGCATTTT
CDR3aa: CASSQDNPWTVSNQPQHF

d_gene: .
j_gene: TRBJ2-5
v_gene: TRBV11-3
abundance: .
CDR3nt: TGTGCCAGCAGCTTAGGGCCGAGCCAAGAGACCCAGTACTTC
CDR3aa: CASSLGPSQETQYF

d_gene: .
j_gene: TRBJ2-5
v_gene: TRBV29-1
abundance: .
CDR3nt: TGCAGCGTTGAACTTAGCAACGGCCAAGAGACCCAGTACTTC
CDR3aa: CSVELSNGQETQYF

d_gene: .
j_gene: TRBJ1-5
v_gene: TRBV19
abundance: once
CDR3nt: TGTGCCAGCCGGGACCGTAGCAATCAGCCCCAGCATTTT
CDR3aa: CASRDRSNQPQHF

d_gene: TRBD1
j_gene: TRBJ2-2
v_gene: TRBV11-3
abundance: .
CDR3nt: TGTGCCAGCAGCCCCCGGACAGGGAAGAAGGCCGGGGAGCTGTTTTTT
CDR3aa: CASSPRTGKKAGELFF

d_gene: .
j_gene: TRBJ1-1
v_gene: TRBV3-1/TRBV3-2
abundance: .
CDR3nt: TGTGCCAGCAGCCGCCAGGGAGTCGAGAACACTGAAGCTTTCTTT
CDR3aa: CASSRQGVENTEAFF

d_gene: TRBD1
j_gene: TRBJ1-5
v_gene: TRBV6-5
abundance: .
CDR3nt: TGTGCCAGCAGTTACACGGACAGGGATCAGCCCCAGCATTTT
CDR3aa: CASSYTDRDQPQHF

d_gene: TRBD1
j_gene: TRBJ1-1
v_gene: TRBV28
abundance: once
CDR3nt: TGTGCCAGCAGTTCCTCAGGGACAGGTAGAACTGAAGCTTTCTTT
CDR3aa: CASSSSGTGRTEAFF